These 8 T cell receptor beta chains were sequenced from one sample in a study of monozygotic twins with inflammatory bowel disease (dated by TCRdb to the late 2010s). The method was 5' RACE. The instrument was an Illumina HiSeq 2500. TCRdb reprocessed the reads; each CDR3 protein sequence makes one entry, and DNA is unavailable. The sample table includes fewer than 350,000 distinct CDR3 sequences. The biggest ten clones account for 2% of the sample. Sequenced input: blood. These receptors came from a human donor with ulcerative colitis or Crohn's disease, or a healthy co-twin of an affected twin (not recorded which).

The rearrangement joins TRBV20-1 to TRBJ1-5. This CDR3 has 16 residues. Per germline, CDR1 DFQATT and CDR2 SNEGSKA (reference sequence). CDR3 amino acids: CSARDQAGSKYQPQHF.

The chain links TRBV7-2 to TRBJ1-2; there is no DNA to check the TCRdb D call of TRBD1. In germline, CDR1 is SGHTA, CDR2 FQGNSA. The CDR3 contains 12 residues. The CDR3 protein is CASNGGYYGYTF. Complete variable domain (other parts from reference TRBV7-2 and TRBJ1-2): GAGVSQSPSNKVTEKGKDVELRCDPISGHTALYWYRQSLGQGLEFLIYFQGNSAPDKSGLPSDRFSAERTGGSVSTLTIQRTQQEDSAVYLCASNGGYYGYTFGSGTRLTVV.

CDR3 amino acids: CASSQAGTVSYEQYF. The rearrangement uses TRBV4-1 and TRBJ2-7; TCRdb indicates TRBD1, and absent DNA this call remains unverified. The CDR3 totals 15 residues. The germline CDR1 and CDR2 sequences are MGHRA and YSYEKL.

The rearrangement links TRBV7-3 to TRBJ2-3; the D gene TCRdb calls, TRBD1, cannot be checked with no DNA. The germline V gene encodes CDR1 SGHTA and CDR2 FQGTGA. The CDR3 totals 17 residues. This chain's CDR3 is CASSRAHGTASTDTQYF. The variable domain in full, completed from reference TRBV7-3 and TRBJ2-3, reads GAGVSQTPSNKVTEKGKYVELRCDPISGHTALYWYRQSLGQGPEFLIYFQGTGAADDSGLPNDRFFAVRPEGSVSTLKIQRTERGDSAVYLCASSRAHGTASTDTQYFGPGTRLTVL.

V and J are TRBV11-2 and TRBJ2-1. CDR1 SGHAT and CDR2 FQNNGV come from the germline V gene. The CDR3 sequence is 15 residues long. The CDR3 loop reads CASSLGDLHYNEQFF.

V is TRBV12-3 or TRBV12-4 and J is TRBJ1-2. The CDR3 runs 14 residues. CDR3 region: CASSLRRVTYGYTF.

The J gene is TRBJ2-5, the V gene TRBV12-3 or TRBV12-4; TCRdb calls TRBD1, which cannot be checked without DNA. There are 15 residues in the CDR3. This CDR3 reads CASSFNPRRGETQYF.

The genes are TRBV4-3 and TRBJ2-1; the TRBD1 assignment by TCRdb is unverifiable without DNA. Germline CDR1 is LGHNA and CDR2 is YSLEER. The CDR3 length is 14 residues. Here the CDR3 reads CASALGGGYNEQFF.